Only a few counts were recorded for the clone carrying this TCR beta chain. Antigen: not known. The sample is drawn from a study of Graves' ophthalmopathy and Graves' hyperthyroidism. Findings and limits, study-wide: Blood samples also showed most expanded thyroid clonotypes exceeding 0.001 frequency. The model forecast ophthalmopathy progression, reaching 70.59% sensitivity and 72% to 75% specificity.

The PBMC fraction was derived from about 9.2 ml of fresh peripheral blood. The authors amplified TCR beta CDR3 regions from RNA transcripts. HTBI primers were employed in first-round RT-PCR, then a second-round multiplex PCR followed. TCRdb independently ran MiXCR on the multiplex PCR reads; one entry per CDR3 protein. The sample has 200,000 to 250,000 distinct CDR3 sequences, roughly 50% seen once. This CDR3 region has 17 residues. V shed 1 base and J shed 2 bases, with 18 bases lying between them. The germline CDR1 and CDR2 sequences are SGHTA and FQGNSA. Specimen: peripheral blood. The chain is built from TRBV7-2 and TRBJ2-7; D remains ambiguous. This TCR derives from an adult man with Graves' ophthalmopathy. CDR3 in amino acids: CASSLGGSALMAYEQYF. Here the CDR3 DNA reads TGTGCCAGCAGCTTAGGAGGTTCGGCTCTGATGGCCTACGAGCAGTACTTC.